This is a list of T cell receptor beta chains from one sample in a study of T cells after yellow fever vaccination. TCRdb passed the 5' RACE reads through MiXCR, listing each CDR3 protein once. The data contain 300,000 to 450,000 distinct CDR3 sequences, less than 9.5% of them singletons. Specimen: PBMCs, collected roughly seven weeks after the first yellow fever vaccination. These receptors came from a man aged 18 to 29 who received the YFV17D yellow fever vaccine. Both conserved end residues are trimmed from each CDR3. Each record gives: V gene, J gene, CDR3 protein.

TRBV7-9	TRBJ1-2	ASSFPGGDPYRGGYT
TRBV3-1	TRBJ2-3	ASSQEDWDTQY
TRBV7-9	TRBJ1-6	ASSLENSPLH
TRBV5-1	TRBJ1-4	ASSRERGEKLF
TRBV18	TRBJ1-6	ASSPTGSPLH
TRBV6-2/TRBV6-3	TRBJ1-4	ASSDLRTKLF
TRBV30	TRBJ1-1	AWSVLQYTEAF
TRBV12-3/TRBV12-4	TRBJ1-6	ASSPRDRGNSPLH
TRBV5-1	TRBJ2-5	ASSLFGGPEETQY
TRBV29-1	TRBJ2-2	SVHAPGTVGELF
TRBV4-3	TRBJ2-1	ASSQKRGWNEQF
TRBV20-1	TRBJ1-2	SARETGWNYGYT
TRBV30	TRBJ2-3	AWSVSRQGRGV
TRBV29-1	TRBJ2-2	SVEDAGSEGSGELF
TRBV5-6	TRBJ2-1	ASSLVAGVHEQF
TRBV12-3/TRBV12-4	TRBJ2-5	ASSLSASPETQY
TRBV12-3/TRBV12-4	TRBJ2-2	ASRTGTTRTGELF
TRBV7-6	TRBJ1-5	ASGTYSNQPQH
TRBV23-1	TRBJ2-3	AREIRTDTQY
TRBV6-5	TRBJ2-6	ASSYLTGDSGANVLT
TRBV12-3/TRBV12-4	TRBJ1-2	ASSFRQGDYGYT
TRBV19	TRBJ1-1	ASSYQGHDTEAF
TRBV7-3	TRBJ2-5	ASSSRLAGVQETQY
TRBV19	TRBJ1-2	ASSIGDNYGYT
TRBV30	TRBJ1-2	AWGTVANYGYT
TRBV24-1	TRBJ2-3	ATSDFWEAGEGADTQY
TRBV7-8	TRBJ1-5	ASSFAGQTNQPQH
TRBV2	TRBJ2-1	ASSAGELYNEQF
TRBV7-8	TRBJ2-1	ASRGGGLDEQF
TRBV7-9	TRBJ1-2	ASSLSRTGYGYT